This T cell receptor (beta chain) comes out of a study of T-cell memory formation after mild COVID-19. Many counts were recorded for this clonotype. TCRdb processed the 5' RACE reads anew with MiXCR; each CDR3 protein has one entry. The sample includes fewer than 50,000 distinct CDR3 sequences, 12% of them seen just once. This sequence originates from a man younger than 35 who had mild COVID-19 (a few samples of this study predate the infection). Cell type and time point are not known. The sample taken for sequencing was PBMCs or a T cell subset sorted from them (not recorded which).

Here the CDR3 DNA reads TGCGCCAGCAGCCCTTTGGGGGGTAGCCTAGAGACCCAGTACTTC. Translated: CASSPLGGSLETQYF. The chain links TRBV4-1 to TRBJ2-5; weak D call: TRBD2 (6 bases). Trimming removed 4 bases at V and 4 bases at J, with 16 bases between. The CDR3 sequence is 15 residues long. Germline assignment: CDR1 MGHRA and CDR2 YSYEKL.